One sample yielded the 8 T cell receptor beta chains listed below, sequenced in a study of blood T cell repertoires in COVID-19. Sequencing was performed with immunoSEQ multiplex PCR; in TCRdb, only in-frame clones are kept and a portion is missing. Seen here are roughly 210,000 clones, roughly 87% observed once, and the top ten hold roughly 7.2%. Specimen: PBMCs or T cells enriched from blood (not recorded which). These receptors came from a man aged 25 to 40 in a cohort exposed to, infected with or recovered from COVID-19 (not recorded which).

V and J are TRBV5-1 and TRBJ2-1; TRBD1 matches 10 bases. Trimming took 3 bases from V and 7 from J; bases not matched to a gene: 10. The germline V gene has CDR1 SGHRS and CDR2 YFSETQ. The CDR3 covers 16 residues. The CDR3 loop is CASSSPMTGGTNEQFF. For the CDR3, the DNA is TGCGCCAGCAGCTCCCCCATGACAGGGGGCACAAATGAGCAGTTCTTC.

The V gene is TRBV29-1, the J gene TRBJ1-5, with a possible D match to TRBD1 (5 bases). V was pared by 3 bases and J by 3 bases, with 9 bases between. The CDR3 extends over 13 amino acids. Germline-derived CDR1 and CDR2 are SQVTM and ANQGSEA. CDR3 protein: CSVDPGNNQPQHF. DNA of the CDR3: TGCAGCGTTGACCCAGGGAACAATCAGCCCCAGCATTTT.

This clone occurred once. This chain links TRBV28 with TRBJ1-2, with D tentatively TRBD1 (5 bases). With 6 bases removed from V and 5 bases from J, the gap between germline ends came to 19 bases. The CDR3 loop spans 15 amino acids. In germline, CDR1 is MDHEN, CDR2 SYDVKM. CDR3 DNA sequence: TGTGCCAGCAGAAAGGTCGGGGGGTTGCATTATGGCTACACCTTC. Encoded protein: CASRKVGGLHYGYTF.

The V and J genes are TRBV27 and TRBJ2-5; unclear D gene. V was cut by 3 bases and J by 4 bases, with 12 bases left in between. The CDR3 has 14 amino acids. Per the germline V gene, CDR1 is MNHEY and CDR2 is SMNVEV (reference sequence). The CDR3 protein is CASSFRRPPETQYF. CDR3 nucleotides: TGTGCCAGCAGTTTTCGGCGGCCCCCAGAGACCCAGTACTTC.

The chain employs TRBV11-2 and TRBJ2-5; D is perhaps TRBD2 (6 bases). The CDR3 runs to 14 residues. CDR1 is SGHAT and CDR2 is FQNNGV in the germline V gene. Trimming cost V 5 bases and J 2 bases, with 12 bases left between them. The CDR3 loop reads CASSRGALQETQYF. In nucleotides, the CDR3 is TGTGCCAGCAGCCGCGGGGCTCTTCAAGAGACCCAGTACTTC.

This clone has only a few counts. The CDR3 spells CASSFSGSSYEQYF. In DNA form, the CDR3 reads TGTGCCAGCAGCTTTAGCGGGAGCTCCTACGAGCAGTACTTC. J is TRBJ2-7 and V is TRBV7-2; the match to TRBD2 covers 9 bases. This CDR3 is 14 amino acids long. Unmatched junction bases numbered 0, after V lost 3 bases and J lost 0 bases. Looked up from germline, CDR1 is SGHTA and CDR2 is FQGNSA.

V is TRBV28 and J is TRBJ1-1; TRBD1 matches at 7 bases. The CDR3 is made up of 17 amino acids. Trimming took 5 bases from V and 0 from J; bases not matched to a gene: 12. Germline V lookup: CDR1 MDHEN, CDR2 SYDVKM. CDR3 DNA: TGTGCCAGCAGTCCCCACCGGGACAGAGGGATGAACACTGAAGCTTTCTTT. Translation gives CASSPHRDRGMNTEAFF.

This clone was found a few times. The V gene is TRBV28, the J gene TRBJ1-3, with a tentative D call TRBD1 (6 bases). This CDR3 comprises 15 residues. Trimming pared 1 base from V and 4 bases from J, leaving 11 bases between. CDR1 and CDR2 (germline): MDHEN, SYDVKM. CDR3 residues: CASSLFGRGGNTIYF. The CDR3 DNA reads as TGTGCCAGCAGTTTATTTGGCAGGGGAGGAAACACCATATATTTT. The full variable domain, completed using reference TRBV28 and TRBJ1-3, is DVKVTQSSRYLVKRTGEKVFLECVQDMDHENMFWYRQDPGLGLRLIYFSYDVKMKEKGDIPEGYSVSREKKERFSLILESASTNQTSMYLCASSLFGRGGNTIYFGEGSWLTVV.